The 20 T cell receptor beta chains below all came from one sample that was sequenced in a study of spatial heterogeneity in lung cancer. MiXCR, applied by TCRdb to the 5' RACE reads, yields one record per CDR3 protein. The sample records approximately 5,000 distinct CDR3 sequences, more than 25% being singletons. Time point specified: sample taken at primary tumor resection. Frozen PBMC, nontumor lung or tumor provided whole RNA, which was sequenced unsorted. This sample comprised PBMCs, obtained at surgery. The receptors here all came from a male donor with early-stage non-small cell lung cancer.

This clonotype is medium-sized within its sample. V gene TRBV2 combines with J gene TRBJ1-3; a possible D gene is TRBD1 (5 bases). Germline V gene sequence: CDR1 SNHLY, CDR2 FYNNEI. The V and J ends lost 7 bases and 0 bases respectively, with 10 bases between them. This CDR3 has 14 residues. The CDR3 reads CASTGIRSGNTIYF. The CDR3 nucleotides are TGTGCCAGCACAGGGATCCGCTCTGGAAACACCATATATTTT.

The chain links TRBV2 to TRBJ2-3; possibly TRBD1 or TRBD2 for D (6 bases each). The CDR3 totals 16 residues. The germline V gene encodes CDR1 SNHLY and CDR2 FYNNEI. The germline V and J ends were trimmed by 0 bases and 1 base, with 11 bases remaining between them. The CDR3: CASSEAGRGGTDTQYF. Written as DNA, the CDR3 is TGTGCCAGCAGTGAAGCGGGTAGGGGGGGCACAGATACGCAGTATTTT.

The chain is built from TRBV6-5 and TRBJ2-7; D is possibly TRBD2 (5 bases). CDR1 and CDR2 from the germline V gene are MNHEY and SVGAGI. The CDR3 consists of 12 residues. V shed 8 bases and J shed 6 bases, with 14 bases lying between them. The CDR3 coding sequence is TGTGCCAGCTATACTAGTGTGCGCGAGCAGTACTTC. Translated: CASYTSVREQYF.

By frequency in the sample, this clonotype is medium-sized. The chain combines TRBV19 with TRBJ2-4; D may be TRBD1 (6 bases). With 5 bases removed from V and 10 bases from J, the gap between germline ends came to 12 bases. The CDR3 length is 12 residues. Per the germline V gene, CDR1 is LNHDA and CDR2 is SQIVND (reference sequence). Here the CDR3 DNA reads TGTGCCAGTAGTCCCGACAGGACAATTCAGTACTTC. This sequence encodes CASSPDRTIQYF.

The rearrangement joins TRBV7-2 to TRBJ2-1, with TRBD2 matching 8 bases. Looked up from germline, CDR1 is SGHTA and CDR2 is FQGNSA. The length of the CDR3 is 14 residues. V shed 1 base, J shed 6 bases, and the junction held 2 bases outside the gene matches. The CDR3 sequence: CASSLVGLGNEQFF. The CDR3 DNA is TGTGCCAGCAGCTTAGTGGGACTAGGCAATGAGCAGTTCTTC.

A few counts support this clonotype. Compared with germline, one end of the junction differs, possibly owing to a read error. In DNA form, the CDR3 reads TGCAGTGCTAGCCAGGGATCTGAAAACACCATATATTTT. Translated, it gives CSASQGSENTIYF. The rearrangement joins TRBV20-1 to TRBJ1-3, with D maybe TRBD1 (5 bases). CDR1 DFQATT and CDR2 SNEGSKA come from the germline V gene (reference sequence). This CDR3 is built from 13 residues.

Sample share makes this clonotype medium-sized (0.01 to 0.1%). The chain couples TRBV11-2 to TRBJ1-1, with D hard to call. V was clipped by 3 bases and J by 1 base, with 6 bases between them. The CDR3 length is 13 residues. Germline V gene lookup returns CDR1 SGHAT and CDR2 FQNNGV. CDR3 protein: CASSFLTNTEAFF. The CDR3 DNA reads TGTGCCAGCAGCTTCCTGACGAACACTGAAGCTTTCTTT.

This clonotype ranks as medium-sized. Written as DNA, the CDR3 is TGTGCCAGCAGCCCCGGGACAGGGAAATTGGGCTCTGGAAACACCATATATTTT. This encodes CASSPGTGKLGSGNTIYF. The chain is built from TRBV11-2 and TRBJ1-3; 9 bases fit TRBD1. The CDR3 is 18 amino acids. Trimming at V came to 5 bases and at J to 0 bases, leaving 11 bases not matched to a gene. CDR1 is SGHAT and CDR2 is FQNNGV in the germline V gene.

By share, this clonotype counts as medium-sized. The rearrangement joins TRBV6-1 to TRBJ1-2, with 8 bases matching TRBD1. The CDR3 totals 15 residues. The V gene end was trimmed by 1 base and the J gene end by 0 bases; junction bases not matched to a gene: 1. Germline V gives CDR1 MNHNS, CDR2 SASEGT. The CDR3 spells CASSEGTGPNYGYTF. The CDR3 DNA follows: TGTGCCAGCAGTGAAGGGACAGGGCCTAACTATGGCTACACCTTC.

V gene TRBV7-6 combines with J gene TRBJ2-5; D is perhaps TRBD1 (5 bases). V shed 5 bases and J shed 5 bases, with 9 bases lying between them. The CDR3 consists of 12 residues. Germline values: CDR1 SGHVS, CDR2 FNYEAQ. CDR3 coding DNA: TGTGCCAGCAGCCGACAGTCGGAGACCCAGTACTTC. Its protein is CASSRQSETQYF. The full variable domain, rest sourced from reference TRBV7-6 and TRBJ2-5, is GAGVSQSPRYKVTKRGQDVALRCDPISGHVSLYWYRQALGQGPEFLTYFNYEAQQDKSGLPNDRFSAERPEGSISTLTIQRTEQRDSAMYRCASSRQSETQYFGPGTRLLVL.

In this sample, this clonotype turned up a few times. The chain carries TRBV20-1 and TRBJ1-2, with D maybe TRBD1 (6 bases). V was cut by 2 bases and J by 5 bases, with 15 bases left in between. CDR1 is DFQATT and CDR2 is SNEGSKA in the germline V gene (reference sequence). The CDR3 extends over 14 amino acids. In nucleotides, the CDR3 is TGCAGTGCTAGACCGGGACAAGGGATTTATGGCTACACCTTC. It specifies CSARPGQGIYGYTF.

The chain is built from TRBV4-1 and TRBJ2-1; possibly TRBD2 for D (6 bases). The V gene's germline CDR1 is MGHRA and CDR2 YSYEKL. The CDR3 is 15 amino acids. The V end lost 4 bases, the J end lost 1 base, and 11 bases lay between the germline ends. CDR3 residues: CASSRIAESYNEQFF. CDR3 coding DNA: TGCGCCAGCAGCCGAATAGCGGAATCCTACAATGAGCAGTTCTTC.

This clonotype rates as medium-sized. This CDR3 is CSAANGETNEKLFF. Here the CDR3 DNA reads TGCAGTGCCGCGAACGGGGAAACTAATGAAAAACTGTTTTTT. The J gene is TRBJ1-4, the V gene TRBV20-1, with unresolved D. V was cut by 6 bases and J by 1 base, with 12 bases left in between. Germline-derived CDR1 and CDR2 are DFQATT and SNEGSKA (reference sequence). This CDR3 is 14 amino acids long.

The chain recombines TRBV10-1 with TRBJ2-3; perhaps TRBD1 as D (5 bases). V was cut by 2 bases and J by 2 bases, with 8 bases left in between. The CDR3 runs 14 residues. Germline V gene sequence: CDR1 WNHNN, CDR2 SYGVQD (reference sequence). The CDR3 coding sequence is TGCGCCAGCAGTGAGAGGGGTGACACAGATACGCAGTATTTT. Translated: CASSERGDTDTQYF.

This clonotype was counted a few times. The rearrangement links TRBV2 to TRBJ2-7; TRBD2 matches at 8 bases. Germline trimming cut 2 bases from V and 3 bases from J; bases unmatched to any gene: 0. This CDR3 has 13 amino acids. Germline V gene data show CDR1 as SNHLY and CDR2 as FYNNEI. CDR3 in DNA: TGTGCCAGCAGTGAAAGCGGGGGCTACGAGCAGTACTTC. Its protein is CASSESGGYEQYF. Using reference TRBV2 and TRBJ2-7 for the parts outside the CDR3, the full variable domain is EPEVTQTPSHQVTQMGQEVILRCVPISNHLYFYWYRQILGQKVEFLVSFYNNEISEKSEIFDDQFSVERPDGSNFTLKIRSTKLEDSAMYFCASSESGGYEQYFGPGTRLTVT.

This clonotype is classed as medium-sized. The chain carries TRBV5-1 and TRBJ2-1, with 10 nucleotides matching TRBD2. Germline CDR1 is SGHRS and CDR2 is YFSETQ. The CDR3 sequence is 15 residues long. After removal of 4 bases from V and 2 bases from J, the junction contained 3 bases not matched to a gene. Here the CDR3 DNA reads TGCGCCAGCAGCACAACTAGCGGGGCCTACAATGAGCAGTTCTTC. Its protein is CASSTTSGAYNEQFF.

By share, this clonotype counts as medium-sized. For the CDR3, the DNA is TGTGCCAGCAGCTTAGTCCGGGGGCACGGAAACATTCAGTACTTC. It encodes CASSLVRGHGNIQYF. The chain uses TRBV7-8 and TRBJ2-4; perhaps D is TRBD1 or TRBD2 (6 bases each). The CDR3 length is 15 residues. Trimming removed 1 base at V and 6 bases at J, with 13 bases between. CDR1 and CDR2 from the germline V gene are SGHVS and FQNEAQ.

This clonotype is medium-sized. V is TRBV19 and J is TRBJ1-4; 9 nucleotides line up with TRBD1. Germline V lookup: CDR1 LNHDA, CDR2 SQIVND (reference sequence). The V and J ends lost 9 bases and 6 bases, in that order; junction bases with no gene match: 8. The CDR3 extends over 14 amino acids. The DNA for the CDR3 is TGTGCCAGCCTGGACAGGGGAAGGGATGAAAAACTGTTTTTT. This gives the protein CASLDRGRDEKLFF.

By share of the sample, this clonotype is medium-sized (0.01 to 0.1%). The chain carries TRBV5-1 and TRBJ2-1; D unclear. The V end lost 0 bases, the J end lost 11 bases, and 9 bases lay between the germline ends. Germline V CDR1 and CDR2: SGHRS, YFSETQ. The CDR3 spans 12 residues. The CDR3 nucleotides are TGCGCCAGCAGCTTGGTTTCAGCGCAGCAGTTCTTC. This encodes CASSLVSAQQFF.

The CDR3 loop is CASSPRPQETQYF. DNA of the CDR3: TGTGCCAGCAGCCCAAGACCGCAAGAGACCCAGTACTTC. The chain joins TRBV11-1 to TRBJ2-5; D is unresolved. Deletions cut 5 bases from V and 2 bases from J, with 9 bases between. Germline loops: CDR1 SGHAT, CDR2 FQDESV (reference sequence). This CDR3 region has 13 residues.